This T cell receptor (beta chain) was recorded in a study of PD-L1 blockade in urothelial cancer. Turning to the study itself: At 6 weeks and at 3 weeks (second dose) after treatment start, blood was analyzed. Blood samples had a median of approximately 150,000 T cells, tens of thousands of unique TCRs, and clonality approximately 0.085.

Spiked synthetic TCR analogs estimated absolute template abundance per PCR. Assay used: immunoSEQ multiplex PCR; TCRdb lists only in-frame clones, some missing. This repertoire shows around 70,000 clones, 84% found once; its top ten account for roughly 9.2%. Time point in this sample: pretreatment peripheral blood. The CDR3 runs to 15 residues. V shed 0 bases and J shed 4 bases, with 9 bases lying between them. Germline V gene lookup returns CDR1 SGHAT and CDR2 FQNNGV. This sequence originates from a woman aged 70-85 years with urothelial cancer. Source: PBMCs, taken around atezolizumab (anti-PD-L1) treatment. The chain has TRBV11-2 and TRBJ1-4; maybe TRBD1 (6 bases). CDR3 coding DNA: TGTGCCAGCAGCTTAGAGGGGGCGAGTAATGAAAAACTGTTTTTT. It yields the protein CASSLEGASNEKLFF.